The 27 T cell receptor beta chains presented below share a single source sample, sequenced in a study of STAT5B mutations in CD4+ large granular lymphocyte leukemia. The data were produced by immunoSEQ multiplex PCR, yet TCRdb's version contains in-frame clones alone and is incomplete. This sample has over 25,000 clones, with approximately 80% found just once. Specimen: CD4+ T cells from blood buffy coats. The receptors derive from a human donor in good health.

This chain uses TRBV6-5 with TRBJ2-7; 7 nucleotides line up with TRBD2. Germline values: CDR1 MNHEY, CDR2 SVGAGI. The CDR3 is 14 residues long. Germline trimming cut 6 bases from V and 5 bases from J; bases unmatched to any gene: 10. Written as DNA, the CDR3 is TGTGCCAGCAGGCGGGAGCATACGAACCACGAGCAGTACTTC. It yields the protein CASRREHTNHEQYF.

This chain uses TRBV11-2 with TRBJ2-6; D may be TRBD2 (6 bases). Trimming took off 8 bases at V and 1 base at J, with 21 bases between the two ends. Germline CDR1 and CDR2: SGHAT and FQNNGV. The CDR3 has 18 amino acids. The CDR3, as DNA: TGTGCCAGCGAAAGGAAGGGACTCTCGCCTTCTGGGGCCAACGTCCTGACTTTC. Residues: CASERKGLSPSGANVLTF.

This CDR3 reads CASSPGTGGYDAKNIQYF. CDR3 in DNA: TGTGCCAGCAGCCCCGGGACAGGGGGCTACGATGCCAAAAACATTCAGTACTTC. The chain carries TRBV11-2 and TRBJ2-4, with 12 nucleotides matching TRBD1. The CDR3 length is 18 residues. V was pared by 5 bases and J by 1 base, with 9 bases of the junction left unmatched. Per germline, CDR1 SGHAT and CDR2 FQNNGV.

This sequence joins TRBV7-8 and TRBJ2-1; 10 bases are shared with TRBD2. From germline, CDR1 is SGHVS and CDR2 FQNEAQ. Trimming removed 1 base from V and 4 bases from J; junction bases left unmatched: 13. The CDR3 spans 19 residues. For the CDR3, the DNA is TGTGCCAGCAGCTTAGTGCGGGCCAGACTAGCGGGTCCTTACAATGAGCAGTTCTTC. Protein: CASSLVRARLAGPYNEQFF.

The count of this clone is one. V is TRBV6-6 and J is TRBJ1-1; TRBD1 matches 10 bases. This CDR3 spans 15 amino acids. Germline assignment: CDR1 MNHNY and CDR2 SVGAGI (reference sequence). With 6 bases clipped from V and 5 bases from J, the junction kept 9 bases outside the gene matches. CDR3 protein: CASSFRQGAATEAFF. The CDR3 DNA reads as TGTGCCAGCAGCTTCCGACAGGGGGCAGCGACTGAAGCTTTCTTT.

The chain carries TRBV28 and TRBJ2-2; 11 nucleotides align to TRBD2. Per the germline V gene, CDR1 is MDHEN and CDR2 is SYDVKM. The ends lost 6 bases at V and 8 bases at J; junction bases unmatched: 8. This CDR3 spans 15 amino acids. The CDR3 spells CASRGPLAGGGELFF. The CDR3 coding sequence is TGTGCCAGCAGGGGTCCCCTAGCGGGAGGTGGGGAGCTGTTTTTT.

This clone was counted a few times. The chain uses TRBV5-1 and TRBJ2-6; D is unclear. The germline V gene encodes CDR1 SGHRS and CDR2 YFSETQ. The CDR3 is made up of 17 amino acids. Trimming cost V 1 base and J 0 bases, with 11 bases left between them. In DNA form, the CDR3 reads TGCGCCAGCAGCTTGCAACGCCTGCTCTCTGGGGCCAACGTCCTGACTTTC. Its translation: CASSLQRLLSGANVLTF. The full variable domain, with the rest looked up from reference TRBV5-1 and TRBJ2-6, is KAGVTQTPRYLIKTRGQQVTLSCSPISGHRSVSWYQQTPGQGLQFLFEYFSETQRNKGNFPGRFSGRQFSNSRSEMNVSTLELGDSALYLCASSLQRLLSGANVLTFGAGSRLTVL.

This chain connects TRBV4-1 to TRBJ1-1, with D uncertain. V was clipped by 3 bases and J by 8 bases, with 16 bases between them. This CDR3 has 14 amino acids. Germline V gene lookup returns CDR1 MGHRA and CDR2 YSYEKL. CDR3 residues: CASSQIGGGPEAFF. The CDR3 bases are TGCGCCAGCAGCCAGATCGGAGGTGGACCAGAAGCTTTCTTT.

This chain joins TRBV6-5 and TRBJ1-5; 9 nucleotides align to TRBD1. The CDR3 has 15 amino acids. Germline V lookup: CDR1 MNHEY, CDR2 SVGAGI. V lost 5 bases and J lost 6; bases outside the gene matches: 8. Here the CDR3 DNA reads TGTGCCAGCAGTCGAACCGGGACAGGGATTCAGCCCCAGCATTTT. This encodes CASSRTGTGIQPQHF.

This clone showed up just a few times. V usage is TRBV14 and J usage is TRBJ1-2; no reliable D call. The V end was cut by 4 bases, the J end by 4 bases, with 10 bases between. The CDR3 extends over 13 amino acids. Germline V gene lookup returns CDR1 SGHDN and CDR2 FVKESK. The CDR3 DNA reads TGTGCCAGCAGCCTTGGGTCTCTCTATGGCTACACCTTC. This codes for CASSLGSLYGYTF.

The chain has TRBV5-1 and TRBJ1-2; D not resolved. CDR1 is SGHRS and CDR2 is YFSETQ in the germline V gene. V lost 3 bases and J 4 bases, leaving 16 bases between the germline ends. The CDR3 loop spans 15 amino acids. The CDR3 DNA sequence: TGCGCCAGCAGCTCCCAAGGCAGCCGAGGCTATGGCTACACCTTC. Amino acids: CASSSQGSRGYGYTF.

The chain carries TRBV5-8 and TRBJ2-1; D uncertain. V lost 4 bases to trimming and J lost 10 bases, with 15 bases between them. The CDR3 consists of 13 residues. Germline V gene sequence: CDR1 SGHTS, CDR2 YDEGEE. CDR3 residues: CASSPIYGREQFF. DNA for the CDR3: TGTGCCAGCAGCCCCATTTATGGGCGGGAGCAGTTCTTC.

This clone is a singleton in its sample. One junction end disagrees with the germline gene, perhaps due to a read error. The chain is built from TRBV30 and TRBJ1-3; 7 bases align to TRBD1. The CDR3 consists of 13 residues. Germline CDR1 and CDR2: GTSNPN and SVGIG (reference sequence). The CDR3 DNA reads as TGTGCCTGGGGTGTACAGGGGGGAAACACCATATATTTT. This sequence encodes CAWGVQGGNTIYF.

V gene TRBV28 combines with J gene TRBJ1-2; D possibly corresponds to TRBD1 (5 bases). The V gene's germline CDR1 is MDHEN and CDR2 SYDVKM. Deletions cut 3 bases from V and 4 bases from J, with 27 bases between. This CDR3 has 19 amino acids. CDR3: CASSFGWGRQGLPRYGYTF. The CDR3 nucleotides read TGTGCCAGCAGTTTTGGATGGGGAAGGCAGGGTCTTCCTCGCTATGGCTACACCTTC.

V usage is TRBV4-1 and J usage is TRBJ2-7; 9 bases are a match to TRBD2. Germline CDR1 and CDR2: MGHRA and YSYEKL. CDR3 length equals 16 residues. The V segment lost 1 base and the J segment 3 bases; nucleotides outside the gene matches: 7. The CDR3 here is CASSQVRLAEHYEQYF. The DNA of the CDR3 is TGCGCCAGCAGCCAAGTTAGACTAGCGGAGCACTACGAGCAGTACTTC.

In its sample, this clone was seen a few times. V usage is TRBV7-2 and J usage is TRBJ1-2, with TRBD1 as a possible D gene (5 bases). This CDR3 has 14 residues. CDR1 and CDR2 from the germline V gene are SGHTA and FQGNSA. Trimming took off 5 bases at V and 1 base at J, with 11 bases between the two ends. The CDR3 sequence is CASSRDRLNYGYTF. In nucleotides, the CDR3 is TGTGCCAGCAGCCGGGACCGACTTAACTATGGCTACACCTTC.

V and J are TRBV9 and TRBJ1-4, with D possibly being TRBD1 (5 bases). The CDR3 loop spans 14 amino acids. V shed 0 bases and J shed 7 bases, with 10 bases lying between them. Germline lookup yields CDR1 SGDLS and CDR2 YYNGEE. The CDR3: CASSVGTISEKLFF. The CDR3 coding sequence is TGTGCCAGCAGCGTAGGGACAATAAGTGAAAAACTGTTTTTT.

V is TRBV5-1 and J is TRBJ2-7; the D gene is possibly TRBD2 (5 bases). V was cut by 2 bases and J by 6 bases, with 21 bases left in between. This CDR3 has 16 amino acids. The germline V gene has CDR1 SGHRS and CDR2 YFSETQ. CDR3 DNA: TGCGCCAGCAGCTTACCTTTAGCGACCAGCCCGGGCGAGCAGTACTTC. This codes for CASSLPLATSPGEQYF.

This chain joins TRBV11-1 and TRBJ2-3; D unclear. The CDR3 is 14 residues long. The V end was cut by 1 base, the J end by 1 base, with 6 bases between. CDR1 is SGHAT and CDR2 is FQDESV in the germline V gene (reference sequence). CDR3 loop: CASSLVPGTDTQYF. Written as DNA, the CDR3 is TGTGCCAGCAGCTTAGTTCCAGGCACAGATACGCAGTATTTT. The entire variable domain, with the rest obtained from reference TRBV11-1 and TRBJ2-3, is as follows: EAEVAQSPRYKITEKSQAVAFWCDPISGHATLYWYRQILGQGPELLVQFQDESVVDDSQLPKDRFSAERLKGVDSTLKIQPAELGDSAMYLCASSLVPGTDTQYFGPGTRLTVL.

The chain uses TRBV29-1 and TRBJ2-5; TRBD1 agrees at 10 bases. CDR3 length: 14 residues. The V gene end was trimmed by 5 bases and the J gene end by 4 bases; junction bases not matched to a gene: 7. Per germline, CDR1 SQVTM and CDR2 ANQGSEA. The CDR3 DNA follows: TGCAGCGTTATAGACAGGGGGCGAGGAGAGACCCAGTACTTC. Amino acids: CSVIDRGRGETQYF.

The V call is TRBV18, the J call TRBJ1-5, with a tentative D call TRBD1 (6 bases). The V end was cut by 6 bases, the J end by 6 bases, with 18 bases between. Germline V gene data show CDR1 as KGHSH and CDR2 as LQKENI. The CDR3 extends over 15 amino acids. CDR3: CASSQTGLGVQPQHF. As DNA, the CDR3 is TGTGCCAGCTCGCAGACAGGCCTCGGGGTTCAGCCCCAGCATTTT.

The chain carries TRBV28 and TRBJ2-1; TRBD2 might be the D (5 bases). This CDR3 has 16 residues. V was clipped by 8 bases and J by 0 bases, with 17 bases between them. CDR1 is MDHEN and CDR2 is SYDVKM in the germline V gene. The CDR3, as DNA: TGTGCCAGCGGGATTTTGGACTCGAGCTCCTACAATGAGCAGTTCTTC. Translation: CASGILDSSSYNEQFF.

This rearrangement joins TRBV6-5 to TRBJ2-3; 8 bases map to TRBD2. CDR1 is MNHEY and CDR2 is SVGAGI in the germline V gene. J lost 4 bases, V lost 2 bases, and 5 bases had no gene match. The CDR3 has 15 residues. The CDR3 spells CASSYEGLGADTQYF. The CDR3 region has the DNA TGTGCCAGCAGTTACGAGGGACTAGGGGCAGATACGCAGTATTTT.

The rearrangement uses TRBV5-6 and TRBJ2-7; D not certain. V was clipped by 1 base and J by 6 bases, with 5 bases between them. The CDR3 has 11 residues. Per germline, CDR1 SGHDT and CDR2 YYEEEE. CDR3 sequence (DNA): TGTGCCAGCAGCTTGACAAGCGAGCAGTACTTC. It codes for CASSLTSEQYF.

There are a few counts of this clone. This sequence joins TRBV19 and TRBJ1-1; tentatively, D is TRBD1 (6 bases). The V gene's germline CDR1 is LNHDA and CDR2 SQIVND (reference sequence). The V gene lost 8 bases and the J gene lost 2 bases, with 18 bases spanning the gap. The CDR3 is 15 amino acids. The CDR3 spells CASGTAHRANTEAFF. Written as DNA, the CDR3 is TGTGCCAGTGGGACGGCCCACAGGGCTAACACTGAAGCTTTCTTT.

The rearrangement joins TRBV19 to TRBJ1-4, with 10 bases matching TRBD1. Losses at the gene ends were 6 bases for V and 6 bases for J; bases not matched to a gene: 7. This CDR3 spans 15 amino acids. The germline CDR1 and CDR2 sequences are LNHDA and SQIVND (reference sequence). The CDR3 nucleotides read TGTGCCAGTAGGATCACCGGGACAGGGGATGAAAAACTGTTTTTT. Translated, it gives CASRITGTGDEKLFF.

The CDR3 DNA reads as TGTGCCAGCAGCAGATCGGGCGCGACTCTCACAGATACGCAGTATTTT. It is translated as CASSRSGATLTDTQYF. The gene calls are TRBV7-9 and TRBJ2-3, with no clear D. Trimming cost V 5 bases and J 2 bases, with 17 bases left between them. The CDR3 is made up of 16 amino acids. Germline values: CDR1 SEHNR, CDR2 FQNEAQ (reference sequence). The full variable domain, in which reference TRBV7-9 and TRBJ2-3 provide the parts outside the CDR3, is DTGVSQNPRHKITKRGQNVTFRCDPISEHNRLYWYRQTLGQGPEFLTYFQNEAQLEKSRLLSDRFSAERPKGSFSTLEIQRTEQGDSAMYLCASSRSGATLTDTQYFGPGTRLTVL.